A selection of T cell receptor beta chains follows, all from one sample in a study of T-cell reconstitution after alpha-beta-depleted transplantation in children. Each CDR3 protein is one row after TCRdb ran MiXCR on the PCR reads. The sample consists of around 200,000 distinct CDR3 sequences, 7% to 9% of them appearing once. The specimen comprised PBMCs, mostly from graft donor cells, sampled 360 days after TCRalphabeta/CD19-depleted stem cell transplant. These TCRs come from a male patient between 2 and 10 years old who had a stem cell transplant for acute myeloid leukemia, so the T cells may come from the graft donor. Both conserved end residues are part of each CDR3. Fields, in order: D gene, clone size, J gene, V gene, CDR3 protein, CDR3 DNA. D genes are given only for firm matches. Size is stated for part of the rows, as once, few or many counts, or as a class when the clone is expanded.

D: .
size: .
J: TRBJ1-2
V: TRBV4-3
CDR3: CASSQAHVWGRGYTF
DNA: TGCGCCAGCAGCCAAGCCCACGTTTGGGGTAGGGGCTACACCTTC

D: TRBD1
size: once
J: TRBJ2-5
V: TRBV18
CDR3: CASSFGTAEETQYF
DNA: TGTGCCAGCTCATTCGGGACAGCCGAAGAGACCCAGTACTTC

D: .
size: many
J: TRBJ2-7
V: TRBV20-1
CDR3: CSASSPRGYEQYF
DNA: TGCAGTGCTAGTTCGCCTAGAGGGTACGAGCAGTACTTC

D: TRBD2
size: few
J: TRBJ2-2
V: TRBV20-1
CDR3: CSARDRLAGGVTGELFF
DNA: TGCAGTGCTAGAGATCGCCTAGCGGGAGGAGTTACCGGGGAGCTGTTTTTT

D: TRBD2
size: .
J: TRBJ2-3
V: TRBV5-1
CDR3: CASSTGLAGATDTQYF
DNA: TGCGCCAGCAGCACGGGACTAGCGGGGGCCACAGATACGCAGTATTTT

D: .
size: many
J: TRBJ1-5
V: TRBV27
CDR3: CASSFLGSRYQPQHF
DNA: TGTGCCAGCAGTTTTTTAGGGAGCAGGTATCAGCCCCAGCATTTT

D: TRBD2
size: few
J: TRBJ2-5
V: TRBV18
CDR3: CASSPSGGLEETQYF
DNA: TGTGCCAGCTCACCCAGCGGGGGGCTGGAAGAGACCCAGTACTTC

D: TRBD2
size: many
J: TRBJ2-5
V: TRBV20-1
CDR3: CSARSSGRQKTQYF
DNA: TGCAGTGCTAGGTCTAGCGGGAGGCAAAAGACCCAGTACTTC

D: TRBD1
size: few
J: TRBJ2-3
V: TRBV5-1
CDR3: CASSFGSGTGRRYTQYF
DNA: TGCGCCAGCAGCTTCGGGAGTGGGACAGGGAGGCGGTATACGCAGTATTTT

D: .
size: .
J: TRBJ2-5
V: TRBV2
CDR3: CASSEEKPQETQYF
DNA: TGTGCCAGCAGTGAAGAAAAGCCGCAAGAGACCCAGTACTTC

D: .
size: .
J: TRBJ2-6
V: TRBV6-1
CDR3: CASREDSSGANVLTF
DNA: TGTGCCAGCAGGGAAGACAGCTCTGGGGCCAACGTCCTGACTTTC

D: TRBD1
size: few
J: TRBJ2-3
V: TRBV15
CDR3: CATSPGPGGAKDTQYF
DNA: TGTGCCACCAGCCCGGGGCCAGGGGGCGCGAAAGATACGCAGTATTTT

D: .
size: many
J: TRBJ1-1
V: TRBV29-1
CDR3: CSVEDFRGNTEAFF
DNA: TGCAGCGTTGAAGATTTCCGGGGGAACACTGAAGCTTTCTTT

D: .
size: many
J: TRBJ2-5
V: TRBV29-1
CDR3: CSVVRHLQETQYF
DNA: TGCAGCGTTGTGCGGCACCTCCAAGAGACCCAGTACTTC

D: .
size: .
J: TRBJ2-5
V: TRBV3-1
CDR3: CASSQEGRGVEETQYF
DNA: TGTGCCAGCAGCCAAGAGGGTAGGGGTGTGGAAGAGACCCAGTACTTC

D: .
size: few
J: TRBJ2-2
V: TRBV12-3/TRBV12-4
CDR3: CASTQGGVYTGELFF
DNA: TGTGCCAGCACCCAGGGGGGCGTTTACACCGGGGAGCTGTTTTTT